This T cell receptor (beta chain) emerged from a study of T cells in narcolepsy. Overall study context: Enrolled donors included narcolepsy type 1 or type 2 patients and healthy controls.

Germline V CDR1 and CDR2: MNHNS, SASEGT. Unmatched junction bases numbered 4, after V lost 6 bases and J lost 3 bases. The CDR3 runs to 15 residues. Only in-frame clones appear in the TCRdb table, and some are missing; sequencing was by immunoSEQ multiplex PCR. The sample shows approximately 25,000 clones, 55% to 80% of them seen only once. As to this clone: Its antigen remains unknown.

Study conclusions and caveats: Autoreactive clonotypes reportedly recurred in blood of same and different patients, not controls. No autoreactive T cell clone sequences appeared in some memory CD4+ repertoires. Same-patient CSF and blood CD4+ T cell clonotypes included HCRT-specific and TRIB2-specific autoreactive ones.

The source material was memory (CD45RA-) CD4+ T cells from blood. This clonotype was obtained from a human donor in good health. The chain is built from TRBV6-1 and TRBJ2-7; TRBD2 matches at 14 bases. The CDR3 DNA reads as TGTGCCAGCAGAGCCGGGACTAGCGGGAGCTACGAGCAGTACTTC. Translating it yields CASRAGTSGSYEQYF.